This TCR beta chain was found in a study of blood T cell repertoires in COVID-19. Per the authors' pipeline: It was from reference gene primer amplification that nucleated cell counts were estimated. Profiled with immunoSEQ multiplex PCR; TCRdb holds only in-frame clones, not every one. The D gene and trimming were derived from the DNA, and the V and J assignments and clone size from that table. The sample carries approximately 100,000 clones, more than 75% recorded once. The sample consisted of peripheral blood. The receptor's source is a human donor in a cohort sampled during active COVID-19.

The CDR3 is CASSLVGLAGGNEQFF. The CDR3, as DNA: TGTGCCAGCAGCTTAGTGGGACTAGCGGGGGGGAATGAGCAGTTCTTC. The rearrangement links TRBV7-6 to TRBJ2-1; TRBD2 aligns across 16 bases. V dropped 1 base and J dropped 7; count of bases not matched to a gene: 1. CDR1 and CDR2 from the germline V gene are SGHVS and FNYEAQ. The CDR3 consists of 16 residues.